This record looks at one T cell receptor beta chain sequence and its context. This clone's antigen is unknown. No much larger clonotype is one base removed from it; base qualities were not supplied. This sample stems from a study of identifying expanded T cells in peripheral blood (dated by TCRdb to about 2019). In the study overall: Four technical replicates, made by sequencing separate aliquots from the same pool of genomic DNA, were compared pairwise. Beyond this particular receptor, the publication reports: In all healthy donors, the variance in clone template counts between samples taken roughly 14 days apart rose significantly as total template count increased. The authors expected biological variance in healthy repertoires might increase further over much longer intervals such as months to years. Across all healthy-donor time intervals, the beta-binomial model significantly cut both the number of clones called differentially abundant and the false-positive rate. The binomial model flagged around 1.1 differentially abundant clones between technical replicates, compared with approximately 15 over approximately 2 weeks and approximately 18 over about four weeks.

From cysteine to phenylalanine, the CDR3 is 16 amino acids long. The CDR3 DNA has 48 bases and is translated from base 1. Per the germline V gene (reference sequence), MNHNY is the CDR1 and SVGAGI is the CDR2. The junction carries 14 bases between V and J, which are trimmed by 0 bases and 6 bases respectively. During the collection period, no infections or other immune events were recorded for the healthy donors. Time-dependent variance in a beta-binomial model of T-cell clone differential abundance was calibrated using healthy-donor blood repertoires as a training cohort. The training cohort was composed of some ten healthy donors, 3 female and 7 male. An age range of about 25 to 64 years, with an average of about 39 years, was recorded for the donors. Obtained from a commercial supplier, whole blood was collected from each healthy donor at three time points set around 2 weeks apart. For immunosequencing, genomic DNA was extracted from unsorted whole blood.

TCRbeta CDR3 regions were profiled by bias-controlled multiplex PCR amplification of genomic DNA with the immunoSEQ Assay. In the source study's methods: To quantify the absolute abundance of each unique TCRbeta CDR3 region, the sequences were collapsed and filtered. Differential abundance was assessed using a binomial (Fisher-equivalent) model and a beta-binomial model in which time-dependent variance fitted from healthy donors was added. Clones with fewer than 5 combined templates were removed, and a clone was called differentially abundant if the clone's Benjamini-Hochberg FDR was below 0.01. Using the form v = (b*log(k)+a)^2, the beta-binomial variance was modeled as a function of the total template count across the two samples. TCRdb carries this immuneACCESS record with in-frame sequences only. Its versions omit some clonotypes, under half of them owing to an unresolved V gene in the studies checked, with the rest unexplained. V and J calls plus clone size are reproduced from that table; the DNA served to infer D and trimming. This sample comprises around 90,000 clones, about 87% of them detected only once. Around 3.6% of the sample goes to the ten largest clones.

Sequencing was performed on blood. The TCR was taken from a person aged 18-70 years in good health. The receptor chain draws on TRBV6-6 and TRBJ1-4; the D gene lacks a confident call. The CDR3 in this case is CASSYSTGGTYEKLFF. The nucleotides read TGTGCCAGCAGTTACTCGACCGGAGGCACGTATGAAAAACTGTTTTTT.